This T cell receptor (beta chain) was observed in a study of tumor-infiltrating lymphocytes in primary liver carcinoma. The wider study: Roughly 3.65 to 8 million productive TCRbeta reads were obtained per sample, with similar numbers across tissue types.

Unsorted bulk tissue, about 19-32 mg of it, served as the source for co-extraction of RNA and DNA. The germline V gene has CDR1 SGHAT and CDR2 FQNNGV. CDR3 length: 15 residues. Using a constant-region primer together with ProtoScript II reverse transcriptase, TCR beta cDNA was made from roughly 500 ng of total RNA. A slightly modified ARM-PCR protocol with three nested multiplex PCR rounds produced these TCR beta libraries. TRBV1-TRBV30 forward primers paired with a C-beta reverse primer were used in the first two PCR rounds, which ran roughly 10 cycles each. Using its own MiXCR run on the multiplex PCR reads, TCRdb lists one record per CDR3 protein. The repertoire consists of approximately 73,000 distinct CDR3 sequences, with 70% to 80% occurring once and the leading ten covering 12% to 15%. Study-wide results and caveats: Overlap in tumor-adjacent and tumor-blood pairs fell below that of tumor region pairs.

With regard to this clonotype: The target antigen is unknown. At one end the junction does not follow the germline gene, possibly because of a read error.

The sequence was collected from a woman in her sixties or seventies with primary liver carcinoma and hepatitis B virus infection. The chain joins TRBV11-2 to TRBJ1-2; TRBD1 is a possible D gene (6 bases). What was sequenced was liver tumor tissue from sampling region 4. Subset noted: tumor region T4, right-lateral pole. The CDR3 DNA reads TGTACCAGCAGCTTAGCAATACAGGGAGATGGTAGCTACACTTTC. It yields the protein CTSSLAIQGDGSYTF.